A single sample is the source of the 4 T cell receptor beta chains below, sequenced in a study of T-cell memory formation after mild COVID-19. TCRdb analysed the 5' RACE reads with MiXCR anew, one entry per CDR3 protein. The sample records about 350,000 distinct CDR3 sequences, around 15% being singletons. Sequencing was done on a sample of PBMCs or a T cell subset sorted from them (not recorded which). These receptors were obtained from a man aged 18-30 years who had mild COVID-19 (a few samples of this study predate the infection). Cell type and time point are not known.

The V call is TRBV7-3, the J call TRBJ2-2, with D unclear. In germline, CDR1 is SGHTA, CDR2 FQGTGA. V lost 2 bases and J 6 bases, leaving 10 bases between the germline ends. The CDR3 is 14 residues long. As DNA, the CDR3 is TGTGCCAGCAGCTTAGGGGTTGGCCCCGGGGAGCTGTTTTTT. Translating gives CASSLGVGPGELFF.

The chain uses TRBV20-1 and TRBJ2-1; D ambiguous. The germline V gene has CDR1 DFQATT and CDR2 SNEGSKA (reference sequence). This CDR3 region has 11 residues. The germline V and J ends were trimmed by 3 bases and 7 bases, with 7 bases remaining between them. The CDR3 DNA follows: TGCAGTGCTAGTCTGGGAAATGAGCAGTTCTTC. Translating gives CSASLGNEQFF.

This clonotype was seen a handful of times. This sequence joins TRBV12-3 or TRBV12-4 and TRBJ1-5, with 7 bases identical to TRBD1. Unmatched junction bases numbered 6, after V lost 6 bases and J lost 4 bases. There are 14 residues in the CDR3. The CDR3 DNA follows: TGTGCCAGCAGCAGGGGGGTTCAGAATCAGCCCCAGCATTTT. Translated: CASSRGVQNQPQHF.

This chain uses TRBV6-5 with TRBJ1-1; 7 bases match TRBD1. After removal of 4 bases from V and 4 bases from J, the junction contained 3 bases not matched to a gene. The CDR3 loop spans 13 amino acids. The germline V gene has CDR1 MNHEY and CDR2 SVGAGI. CDR3 amino acids: CASSLQGPTEAFF. The CDR3 nucleotides read TGTGCCAGCAGTTTACAGGGGCCCACTGAAGCTTTCTTT.